One TCR beta chain is described in this entry. This sample stems from a study of shared clonotypes between healthy human individuals. The method was immunoSEQ multiplex PCR; TCRdb's version includes in-frame clones alone and lacks a portion of them. The table has some 320,000 clones, around 86% seen once; the top ten hold 15% to 20%. The sequencing sample was made of memory CD8+ T cells sorted from blood. The subset is: CD45RO+ cells pooled with CCR7-negative TemRA cells. This TCR was sampled from a man aged 18 to 35 in good health.

The CDR3 DNA reads as TGTGCCACGGGGACTAGCGGCTACAATGAGCAGTTCTTC. Encoded protein: CATGTSGYNEQFF. This chain links TRBV6-6 with TRBJ2-1; 11 bases match TRBD2. This CDR3 is 13 amino acids long. J lost 3 bases, V lost 10 bases, and 2 bases had no gene match. CDR1 and CDR2 (germline): MNHNY, SVGAGI (reference sequence).